The 23 T cell receptor beta chains presented below share a single source sample, sequenced in a study of response to subunit inactivated influenza vaccine. TCRdb independently ran MiXCR on the RT-PCR reads; one entry per CDR3 protein. The sample has about 540,000 distinct CDR3 sequences, about 14% seen once. This material consisted of PBMCs from blood, taken roughly 12 days after vaccination. These receptors were collected from a man aged 45 to 65 who received an inactivated influenza vaccine.

This clonotype was counted between two and nine times. The junction and the germline gene differ at one end; a read error may be behind it. J is TRBJ2-1 and V is TRBV7-3, with unresolved D. Germline loops: CDR1 SGHTA, CDR2 FQGTGA. The CDR3 runs to 13 residues. The CDR3 spells CASSITRSSEQFF. In nucleotides, the CDR3 is TGTGCCAGCAGCATAACCAGGAGCAGTGAGCAGTTCTTC.

This clonotype was recorded a few times. V usage is TRBV6-5 and J usage is TRBJ2-1; D remains ambiguous. Germline CDR1 MNHEY, CDR2 SVGAGI. The CDR3 is 14 residues long. Trimming left V 2 bases short and J 10 bases short, with 15 bases between. In nucleotides, the CDR3 is TGTGCCAGCAGTTACCGAAACACACATTTAGAGCAGTTCTTC. Its protein product is CASSYRNTHLEQFF.

This clonotype was counted between two and nine times. The J gene is TRBJ2-7, the V gene TRBV5-1, with D perhaps given as TRBD1 or TRBD2 (5 bases each). V lost 0 bases, J lost 2 bases, and 9 bases lay in between. Germline V gene sequence: CDR1 SGHRS, CDR2 YFSETQ. This CDR3 region has 14 residues. For the CDR3, the DNA is TGCGCCAGCAGCTTGGGGGACCCGACCTACGAGCAGTACTTC. Translation gives CASSLGDPTYEQYF. Complete variable domain (other parts from reference TRBV5-1 and TRBJ2-7): KAGVTQTPRYLIKTRGQQVTLSCSPISGHRSVSWYQQTPGQGLQFLFEYFSETQRNKGNFPGRFSGRQFSNSRSEMNVSTLELGDSALYLCASSLGDPTYEQYFGPGTRLTVT.

The chain couples TRBV28 to TRBJ1-6; possibly TRBD1 for D (5 bases). There are 19 residues in the CDR3. V gave up 5 bases and J gave up 0 bases, with 20 bases separating them. The germline V gene has CDR1 MDHEN and CDR2 SYDVKM. The CDR3 nucleotides are TGTGCCAGCAGTCCGGGGGTTTGGAGACGGTCCTCCTATAATTCACCCCTCCACTTT. Its protein is CASSPGVWRRSSYNSPLHF.

The chain links TRBV7-9 to TRBJ1-6, with TRBD1 matching 8 bases. J was trimmed by 8 bases and V by 6 bases; bases with no gene match: 9. CDR1 is SEHNR, CDR2 FQNEAQ, per germline (reference sequence). The CDR3 is 15 amino acids. CDR3 in amino acids: CASRLDRGGDSPLHF. CDR3 DNA: TGTGCCAGCAGACTCGACAGGGGCGGAGATTCACCCCTCCACTTT.

This clonotype was observed a few times. Here the CDR3 reads CASSPWRRFEGQYF. CDR3 bases: TGTGCCAGCAGTCCGTGGCGGAGATTTGAAGGGCAGTACTTC. The V gene is TRBV12-3 or TRBV12-4, the J gene TRBJ2-7, with unresolved D. The V end lost 5 bases, the J end lost 9 bases, and 20 bases lay between the germline ends. The CDR3 runs 14 residues.

This clonotype was seen more than once but under ten times. This chain links TRBV29-1 with TRBJ2-3, with 9 nucleotides matching TRBD2. The V gene end was trimmed by 5 bases and the J gene end by 4 bases; junction bases not matched to a gene: 10. Germline V gives CDR1 SQVTM, CDR2 ANQGSEA. The CDR3 is 15 amino acids. CDR3 in amino acids: CSVPPRGTSPDTQYF. The CDR3 region has the DNA TGCAGCGTTCCCCCTCGAGGGACTAGCCCAGATACGCAGTATTTT.

In regard to this clonotype: Given a much more abundant clone one base away, this may be a read error. The chain carries TRBV13 and TRBJ1-3; D is perhaps TRBD1 (5 bases). Germline CDR1 is PRHDT and CDR2 is FYEKMQ (reference sequence). The CDR3 covers 19 residues. The CDR3 bases are TGTGCCAGCAGCCTAGGGGAAGTGGCCTCACCCGACTCTGGAAACACCACATATTTT. The encoded protein is CASSLGEVASPDSGNTTYF.

CDR3 sequence: CASSSYRGREEKLFF. CDR3 in DNA: TGTGCCAGCAGTAGCTACAGGGGGCGCGAGGAAAAACTGTTTTTT. The J gene is TRBJ1-4, the V gene TRBV6-1; 9 nucleotides agree with TRBD1. V lost 5 bases and J lost 8; bases outside the gene matches: 9. The CDR3 is 15 amino acids. Germline-derived CDR1 and CDR2 are MNHNS and SASEGT.

The genes are TRBV3-1 and TRBJ2-2; no definite D call. V lost 7 bases to trimming and J lost 0 bases, with 6 bases between them. Germline CDR1 and CDR2: LGHDT and YNNKEL (reference sequence). The CDR3 length is 13 residues. The DNA of the CDR3 is TGTGCCAGCACCCTCACGAACACCGGGGAGCTGTTTTTT. It codes for CASTLTNTGELFF.

V is TRBV7-2 and J is TRBJ2-1, with D tentatively TRBD1 or TRBD2 (6 bases each). V lost 5 bases and J 2 bases, leaving 19 bases between the germline ends. CDR1 and CDR2 (germline): SGHTA, FQGNSA. The CDR3 contains 17 residues. This chain's CDR3 is CASSTVGGGITYNEQFF. The CDR3 bases are TGTGCCAGCAGCACGGTCGGGGGCGGGATAACCTACAATGAGCAGTTCTTC.

The chain uses TRBV14 and TRBJ2-7; D remains unclear. V gave up 6 bases and J gave up 0 bases, with 15 bases separating them. In germline, CDR1 is SGHDN, CDR2 FVKESK. This CDR3 contains 15 residues. DNA for the CDR3: TGTGCCAGCAGTTACACCCTGGACCCCTCCTACGAGCAGTACTTC. The encoded protein is CASSYTLDPSYEQYF.

This clonotype was detected a few times. This chain uses TRBV4-1 with TRBJ2-7; unclear D gene. CDR3 length: 16 residues. CDR1 and CDR2 from the germline V gene are MGHRA and YSYEKL. Trimming removed 1 base at V and 0 bases at J, with 13 bases between. CDR3 sequence: CASSQGTLQNSYEQYF. The CDR3 DNA reads TGCGCCAGCAGCCAAGGGACCCTCCAGAACTCCTACGAGCAGTACTTC.

This clonotype was recorded many times. The chain carries TRBV7-9 and TRBJ2-7, with D unclear. Per the germline V gene, CDR1 is SEHNR and CDR2 is FQNEAQ (reference sequence). The length of the CDR3 is 12 residues. The V end was cut by 1 base, the J end by 6 bases, with 7 bases between. CDR3 DNA: TGTGCCAGCAGCTTAGTAGCCTCCGAGCAGTACTTC. Its protein is CASSLVASEQYF.

J is TRBJ2-7 and V is TRBV6-2 or TRBV6-3; 8 bases match TRBD1. CDR1 MNHEY and CDR2 SVGEGT come from the germline V gene. The CDR3 has 15 residues. After removal of 6 bases from V and 4 bases from J, the junction contained 11 bases not matched to a gene. As DNA, the CDR3 is TGTGCCAGCAGCCGCACCTTGACAGGGGTGTACGAGCAGTACTTC. Translating it yields CASSRTLTGVYEQYF.

This clonotype was observed a handful of times. The V gene is TRBV20-1, the J gene TRBJ1-1; tentatively, D is TRBD1 (5 bases). Germline CDR1 DFQATT, CDR2 SNEGSKA (reference sequence). The V end lost 4 bases, the J end lost 7 bases, and 10 bases lay between the germline ends. The CDR3 runs to 11 residues. For the CDR3, the DNA is TGCAGTGCTAAACAGGCCTTTGAAGCTTTCTTT. As protein: CSAKQAFEAFF.

This clonotype was seen a few times. The chain uses TRBV4-1 and TRBJ2-3; no firm D call. The V and J ends lost 1 base and 5 bases respectively, with 16 bases between them. This CDR3 spans 16 amino acids. Germline CDR1 and CDR2: MGHRA and YSYEKL. The CDR3 is CASSQGSPLSGDTQYF. CDR3 nucleotides: TGCGCCAGCAGCCAAGGGTCCCCCCTCTCGGGAGATACGCAGTATTTT.

The chain uses TRBV5-1 and TRBJ2-1; 7 nucleotides line up with TRBD2. Trimming removed 4 bases from V and 0 bases from J; junction bases left unmatched: 13. Germline-derived CDR1 and CDR2 are SGHRS and YFSETQ. This CDR3 has 18 residues. The CDR3 nucleotides read TGCGCCAGCAGCCAAAGGGGAACGGGACTATCCTCCTACAATGAGCAGTTCTTC. This encodes CASSQRGTGLSSYNEQFF.

This clonotype was detected only a few times. V is TRBV11-2 and J is TRBJ2-5; no clear D. The CDR3 runs 15 residues. Trimming removed 2 bases from V and 1 base from J, with 11 bases in between. Germline CDR1 is SGHAT and CDR2 is FQNNGV. The CDR3 reads CASSLPAALQETQYF. The CDR3 bases are TGTGCCAGCAGCTTACCCGCGGCACTCCAAGAGACCCAGTACTTC.

V is TRBV6-1 and J is TRBJ1-4; 7 bases align to TRBD1. J was trimmed by 2 bases and V by 7 bases; bases with no gene match: 13. Germline V CDR1 and CDR2: MNHNS, SASEGT. CDR3 length: 17 residues. For the CDR3, the DNA is TGTGCCAGCATACTGGGAGGGGGCGCGGTCACTAATGAAAAACTGTTTTTT. Its translation is CASILGGGAVTNEKLFF.

CDR3 sequence (DNA): TGTGCCAGCTCACCACGGGACCACCAAACCCAGTACTTC. Translated: CASSPRDHQTQYF. The chain employs TRBV18 and TRBJ2-5; either TRBD1 or TRBD2 may supply D (5 bases each). The length of the CDR3 is 13 residues. Deletions cut 1 base from V and 8 bases from J, with 11 bases between. Per the germline V gene, CDR1 is KGHSH and CDR2 is LQKENI.

The J gene is TRBJ2-1, the V gene TRBV5-1; no definite D call. Per the germline V gene, CDR1 is SGHRS and CDR2 is YFSETQ. This CDR3 contains 13 residues. Trimming left V 1 base short and J 5 bases short, with 7 bases between. In DNA, the CDR3 is TGCGCCAGCAGCTTGACAGCAGACAATGAGCAGTTCTTC. Translation gives CASSLTADNEQFF. Supplemented by reference TRBV5-1 and TRBJ2-1, the full variable domain reads KAGVTQTPRYLIKTRGQQVTLSCSPISGHRSVSWYQQTPGQGLQFLFEYFSETQRNKGNFPGRFSGRQFSNSRSEMNVSTLELGDSALYLCASSLTADNEQFFGPGTRLTVL.

This clonotype occurred a few times. The rearrangement links TRBV15 to TRBJ1-1; D gene uncertain. CDR3 size: 15 residues. With 2 bases removed from V and 0 bases from J, the gap between germline ends came to 10 bases. Germline-derived CDR1 and CDR2 are LNHNV and YYDKDF (reference sequence). The CDR3 DNA follows: TGTGCCACCAGCAGACCGGGCGCGGTGAACACTGAAGCTTTCTTT. Protein sequence: CATSRPGAVNTEAFF.